Below, 32 T cell receptor beta chains from the same sample are listed, as sequenced in a study of blood T cell repertoires in COVID-19 (dated by TCRdb to 2018 to 2021). Libraries were made using the immunoSEQ multiplex PCR assay. This is the immuneACCESS table as TCRdb keeps it, with only in-frame sequences that have V and J called. A part of the clones is gone; compared with another copy, unresolved V genes explain less than half, and the rest is unexplained. The sample records some 250,000 clones, around 79% of which are singletons. The ten largest clones add up to 3.3% of the sample. The sequenced sample was peripheral blood. These receptors were obtained from a woman of 80 years or more with acute or convalescent COVID-19.

This sequence joins TRBV6-5 and TRBJ2-5; TRBD2 is a possible D gene (6 bases). Germline V gives CDR1 MNHEY, CDR2 SVGAGI. The CDR3 contains 14 residues. V lost 6 bases to trimming and J lost 5 bases, with 16 bases between them. The CDR3 is CASRPAREGETQYF. CDR3 DNA sequence: TGTGCCAGCAGGCCCGCGCGGGAAGGCGAGACCCAGTACTTC.

The chain employs TRBV20-1 and TRBJ1-2; D is perhaps TRBD1 (6 bases). This CDR3 is 12 amino acids long. V was shortened by 3 bases and J by 7 bases, with 12 bases between the two germline ends. Germline lookup yields CDR1 DFQATT and CDR2 SNEGSKA (reference sequence). The CDR3 spells CSASARTAGYTF. Written as DNA, the CDR3 is TGCAGTGCTAGTGCCAGGACAGCTGGCTACACCTTC.

The sample holds a few counts of this clone. The V call is TRBV29-1, the J call TRBJ1-1; D not resolved. The CDR3 has 10 amino acids. Trimming left V 4 bases short and J 8 bases short, with 8 bases between. Germline V lookup: CDR1 SQVTM, CDR2 ANQGSEA. CDR3 amino acids: CSVALREAFF. In DNA, the CDR3 is TGCAGCGTTGCTTTGAGGGAAGCTTTCTTT. Full variable domain (missing parts from reference TRBV29-1 and TRBJ1-1): SAVISQKPSRDICQRGTSLTIQCQVDSQVTMMFWYRQQPGQSLTLIATANQGSEATYESGFVIDKFPISRPNLTFSTLTVSNMSPEDSSIYLCSVALREAFFGQGTRLTVV.

This chain connects TRBV5-1 to TRBJ2-2, with 12 bases aligning to TRBD2. The CDR3 extends over 17 amino acids. CDR1 is SGHRS and CDR2 is YFSETQ in the germline V gene. V trimming: 0 bases; J trimming: 7 bases; junction bases outside the gene matches: 7. The CDR3 sequence: CASSLGGLAGTVGELFF. CDR3 sequence (DNA): TGCGCCAGCAGCTTGGGAGGACTAGCGGGAACGGTCGGGGAGCTGTTTTTT.

The V and J genes are TRBV4-1 and TRBJ2-3, with D perhaps matching TRBD2 (5 bases). Germline CDR1 MGHRA, CDR2 YSYEKL. V was trimmed by 1 base and J by 2 bases, leaving 16 bases between them. CDR3 size: 17 residues. The CDR3 sequence is CASSQVLTGITTDTQYF. The CDR3 DNA sequence: TGCGCCAGCAGCCAAGTCCTAACCGGGATCACCACAGATACGCAGTATTTT.

The gene calls are TRBV2 and TRBJ1-1; no clear D. The CDR3 covers 13 residues. Germline values: CDR1 SNHLY, CDR2 FYNNEI. V dropped 7 bases and J dropped 5 bases, with 14 bases sitting between them. In nucleotides, the CDR3 is TGTGCCAGCACCCCGGGAGGGAAAACTGAAGCTTTCTTT. It codes for CASTPGGKTEAFF.

The CDR3 protein is CASSEALGGIYNEQFF. CDR3 nucleotide sequence: TGTGCCAGCAGTGAAGCGCTTGGCGGGATCTACAATGAGCAGTTCTTC. The rearrangement joins TRBV2 to TRBJ2-1; the D gene is possibly TRBD2 (6 bases). The V end lost 0 bases, the J end lost 3 bases, and 12 bases lay between the germline ends. The CDR3 is 16 residues long. CDR1 SNHLY and CDR2 FYNNEI come from the germline V gene.

This chain joins TRBV19 and TRBJ2-1; 7 bases are a match to TRBD2. CDR3 length: 11 amino acids. The V segment lost 9 bases and the J segment 6 bases; nucleotides outside the gene matches: 2. From germline, CDR1 is LNHDA and CDR2 SQIVND (reference sequence). CDR3 sequence reads: CASGTTNEQFF. The CDR3 DNA follows: TGTGCCAGCGGGACTACCAATGAGCAGTTCTTC.

The genes are TRBV5-4 and TRBJ2-1; D ambiguous. The V gene lost 0 bases and the J gene lost 6 bases, with 7 bases spanning the gap. Per the germline V gene, CDR1 is SGHNT and CDR2 is YYREEE (reference sequence). This CDR3 region has 13 residues. The DNA of the CDR3 is TGTGCCAGCAGCTTGGATCCGGTCAATGAGCAGTTCTTC. Its protein product is CASSLDPVNEQFF.

CDR3 sequence reads: CASSQDYREYYNEQFF. DNA of the CDR3: TGCGCCAGCAGCCAAGATTACCGGGAGTACTACAATGAGCAGTTCTTC. This chain connects TRBV4-1 to TRBJ2-1, with TRBD2 as a possible D gene (6 bases). Germline V CDR1 and CDR2: MGHRA, YSYEKL. CDR3 size: 16 residues. Trimming left V 0 bases short and J 3 bases short, with 12 bases between.

The chain recombines TRBV6-5 with TRBJ1-2; 9 nucleotides match TRBD1. The CDR3 runs to 15 residues. After removal of 5 bases from V and 2 bases from J, the junction contained 6 bases not matched to a gene. The germline V gene has CDR1 MNHEY and CDR2 SVGAGI. The CDR3 is CASSPGTGRNYGYTF. The CDR3 coding sequence is TGTGCCAGCAGTCCCGGGACAGGGCGGAACTATGGCTACACCTTC.

This clone was counted many times. The V and J genes are TRBV7-9 and TRBJ1-2; 7 bases are shared with TRBD1. Trimming cost V 3 bases and J 6 bases; bases outside gene matches: 4. The CDR3 is made up of 13 amino acids. Looked up from germline, CDR1 is SEHNR and CDR2 is FQNEAQ (reference sequence). CDR3 nucleotides: TGTGCCAGCAGCTTCCAGGGGGGTAATGGCTACACCTTC. Protein sequence: CASSFQGGNGYTF.

Here the CDR3 reads CASSLDGQARNSPLHF. Written as DNA, the CDR3 is TGTGCCAGCAGCTTGGACGGACAGGCGAGAAATTCACCCCTCCACTTT. The chain links TRBV5-6 to TRBJ1-6; 7 bases align to TRBD1. V lost 0 bases to trimming and J lost 7 bases; unmatched junction nucleotides: 7. In germline, CDR1 is SGHDT, CDR2 YYEEEE. The CDR3 is 16 amino acids.

The genes are TRBV27 and TRBJ1-4; D not certain. The CDR3 is made up of 15 amino acids. Germline CDR1 and CDR2: MNHEY and SMNVEV (reference sequence). With 8 bases removed from V and 0 bases from J, the gap between germline ends came to 13 bases. The chain's CDR3 is CASGSYRTTNEKLFF. CDR3 DNA sequence: TGTGCCAGCGGGTCCTACAGAACAACTAATGAAAAACTGTTTTTT.

The rearrangement links TRBV10-2 to TRBJ1-6; no clear D. The CDR3 consists of 12 residues. Trimming cost V 5 bases and J 8 bases, with 7 bases left between them. Germline values: CDR1 WSHSY, CDR2 SAAADI. CDR3 in DNA: TGCGCCAGCAGTTCCCGGGATTCACCCCTCCACTTT. This sequence encodes CASSSRDSPLHF.

The chain has TRBV20-1 and TRBJ2-1; 10 bases match TRBD2. CDR1 and CDR2 from the germline V gene are DFQATT and SNEGSKA (reference sequence). The V segment lost 3 bases and the J segment 4 bases; nucleotides outside the gene matches: 9. The CDR3 covers 16 residues. The CDR3 region has the DNA TGCAGTGCTAGTTTTAGCGGGGGGTTCTTTTACAATGAGCAGTTCTTC. Protein: CSASFSGGFFYNEQFF.

V usage is TRBV16 and J usage is TRBJ1-6; 10 bases are a match to TRBD1. With 7 bases clipped from V and 10 bases from J, the junction kept 10 bases outside the gene matches. The length of the CDR3 is 15 residues. Germline V lookup: CDR1 KGHSY, CDR2 FQNENV. The CDR3 is CASIYGTGDRSPLHF. The CDR3 DNA sequence: TGTGCCAGCATCTATGGGACAGGGGATCGCTCACCCCTCCACTTT. Drawing the rest from reference TRBV16 and TRBJ1-6, the complete variable domain is GEEVAQTPKHLVRGEGQKAKLYCAPIKGHSYVFWYQQVLKNEFKFLISFQNENVFDETGMPKERFSAKCLPNSPCSLEIQATKLEDSAVYFCASIYGTGDRSPLHFGNGTRLTVT.

This chain joins TRBV3-1 (or the pseudogene TRBV3-2) and TRBJ1-1; D may be TRBD1 (5 bases). The V gene's germline CDR1 is LGHDT and CDR2 YNNKEL (reference sequence). This CDR3 comprises 14 residues. With 1 base removed from V and 0 bases from J, the gap between germline ends came to 6 bases. CDR3 sequence reads: CASSQVGVNTEAFF. The CDR3, as DNA: TGTGCCAGCAGCCAAGTAGGGGTGAACACTGAAGCTTTCTTT.

In nucleotides, the CDR3 is TGTGCCAGCAGTGAAGGGGCCGGGGGGTTCTCCTATAATTCACCCCTCCACTTT. Translation gives CASSEGAGGFSYNSPLHF. The gene calls are TRBV6-1 and TRBJ1-6, with a tentative D call TRBD1 (5 bases). Germline assignment: CDR1 MNHNS and CDR2 SASEGT. Trimming shortened V by 1 base and J by 0 bases, and 13 bases separated the two germline ends. The CDR3 totals 18 residues.

The chain couples TRBV3-1 (or the pseudogene TRBV3-2) to TRBJ1-1; the match to TRBD1 covers 9 bases. The germline gives CDR1 LGHDT, CDR2 YNNKEL (reference sequence). After removal of 3 bases from V and 2 bases from J, the junction contained 13 bases not matched to a gene. The CDR3 runs to 18 residues. The CDR3 reads CASSHHRGLGSQNTEAFF. Here the CDR3 DNA reads TGTGCCAGCAGCCACCACAGGGGGCTCGGGTCCCAAAACACTGAAGCTTTCTTT.

The chain combines TRBV4-1 with TRBJ1-5; D remains unclear. This CDR3 has 15 amino acids. Between the trimmed V and J ends, which lost 0 bases and 7 bases, there was a span of 13 bases. The germline V gene encodes CDR1 MGHRA and CDR2 YSYEKL. The CDR3 nucleotides are TGCGCCAGCAGCCAAGAAGTACGGGGTAGCCAGCCCCAGCATTTT. Translating gives CASSQEVRGSQPQHF.

This clone was recorded once. The chain has TRBV19 and TRBJ1-5; D is unresolved. V was trimmed by 5 bases and J by 1 base, leaving 12 bases between them. Germline CDR1 reads LNHDA; CDR2 reads SQIVND (reference sequence). The length of the CDR3 is 15 residues. DNA for the CDR3: TGTGCCAGTAGTGGCCGGAGTCTCAGCAATCAGCCCCAGCATTTT. As protein: CASSGRSLSNQPQHF.

J is TRBJ1-1 and V is TRBV5-1; TRBD1 matches 7 bases. Trimming cost V 4 bases and J 11 bases; bases outside gene matches: 11. Germline V gene data show CDR1 as SGHRS and CDR2 as YFSETQ. This CDR3 is 13 amino acids long. DNA for the CDR3: TGCGCCAGCAGCCCAGATGGACAGGCCGGGGCTTTCTTT. It encodes CASSPDGQAGAFF.

J is TRBJ2-5 and V is TRBV7-9; 7 bases match TRBD1. The germline V gene encodes CDR1 SEHNR and CDR2 FQNEAQ (reference sequence). The CDR3 extends over 15 amino acids. V was clipped by 1 base and J by 1 base; unmatched bases: 3. The DNA for the CDR3 is TGTGCCAGCAGCTTAGATCGACAGGGCCAAGAGACCCAGTACTTC. It translates to CASSLDRQGQETQYF. Full variable domain (remainder filled in from reference TRBV7-9 and TRBJ2-5): DTGVSQNPRHKITKRGQNVTFRCDPISEHNRLYWYRQTLGQGPEFLTYFQNEAQLEKSRLLSDRFSAERPKGSFSTLEIQRTEQGDSAMYLCASSLDRQGQETQYFGPGTRLLVL.

The chain has TRBV5-4 and TRBJ2-1, with TRBD2 identical over 8 bases. CDR3 size: 16 residues. Germline CDR1 is SGHNT and CDR2 is YYREEE (reference sequence). V was pared by 4 bases and J by 0 bases, with 6 bases of the junction left unmatched. The CDR3 protein is CASSQQAGVSYNEQFF. DNA for the CDR3: TGTGCCAGCAGCCAACAAGCGGGGGTCTCCTACAATGAGCAGTTCTTC.

V is TRBV19 and J is TRBJ1-3; a possible D gene is TRBD1 (5 bases). This CDR3 comprises 15 residues. V was cut by 6 bases and J by 0 bases, with 12 bases left in between. Germline values: CDR1 LNHDA, CDR2 SQIVND (reference sequence). CDR3 amino acids: CASSPQDNSGNTIYF. CDR3 sequence (DNA): TGTGCCAGTAGCCCACAGGACAACTCTGGAAACACCATATATTTT.

Here the CDR3 reads CASSLNPQGGELFF. The DNA for the CDR3 is TGTGCCAGCAGCTTAAATCCCCAGGGCGGGGAGCTGTTTTTT. The chain has TRBV7-3 and TRBJ2-2; maybe TRBD1 (5 bases). The CDR3 totals 14 residues. Trimming stripped 1 base from V and 7 bases from J, with 10 bases between. Germline V gene data show CDR1 as SGHTA and CDR2 as FQGTGA.

The chain couples TRBV15 to TRBJ2-1; 8 bases line up with TRBD2. Germline trimming cut 1 base from V and 7 bases from J; bases unmatched to any gene: 9. CDR1 is LNHNV, CDR2 YYDKDF, per germline (reference sequence). This CDR3 comprises 16 residues. The CDR3 loop is CATSRVVGRVSNEQFF. The CDR3 DNA reads as TGTGCCACCAGCAGAGTCGTCGGGAGGGTTTCAAATGAGCAGTTCTTC.

This chain joins TRBV19 and TRBJ1-2; D unresolved. The germline V gene has CDR1 LNHDA and CDR2 SQIVND (reference sequence). The V gene lost 4 bases and the J gene lost 1 base, with 13 bases spanning the gap. This CDR3 has 15 residues. The CDR3 protein is CASSTDPTFNYGYTF. CDR3 DNA sequence: TGTGCCAGTAGTACCGACCCGACATTTAACTATGGCTACACCTTC.

This clone was counted only a few times. V is TRBV2 and J is TRBJ2-7; 15 positions match TRBD2. The CDR3 loop spans 15 amino acids. CDR1 is SNHLY, CDR2 FYNNEI, per germline. V shed 7 bases, J shed 6 bases, and the junction held 7 bases outside the gene matches. The DNA of the CDR3 is TGTGCCAGCAAGGGGACTAGCGGGGGGACCGTCGAGCAGTACTTC. Translating gives CASKGTSGGTVEQYF. Variable domain in full (rest from reference TRBV2 and TRBJ2-7): EPEVTQTPSHQVTQMGQEVILRCVPISNHLYFYWYRQILGQKVEFLVSFYNNEISEKSEIFDDQFSVERPDGSNFTLKIRSTKLEDSAMYFCASKGTSGGTVEQYFGPGTRLTVT.

As concerns this clone: Other DNA sequences within the sample encode an identical CDR3. The chain couples TRBV18 to TRBJ2-7, with 7 bases matching TRBD1. Unmatched junction bases numbered 6, after V lost 3 bases and J lost 4 bases. The germline gives CDR1 KGHSH, CDR2 LQKENI. The CDR3 is 14 residues long. The CDR3 DNA is TGTGCCAGCTCACCCTGGACAGGACCTTACGAGCAGTACTTC. The encoded protein is CASSPWTGPYEQYF.

This chain joins TRBV5-1 and TRBJ1-1; D gene uncertain. Germline values: CDR1 SGHRS, CDR2 YFSETQ. V gave up 4 bases and J gave up 6 bases, with 16 bases separating them. The CDR3 contains 14 residues. Here the CDR3 reads CASSPTPRVPEAFF. In nucleotides, the CDR3 is TGCGCCAGCAGCCCGACCCCCCGGGTCCCTGAAGCTTTCTTT.